This T cell receptor beta chain came from a study of CD4 T cells in relation to SARS-CoV-2 and coronaviruses. The overall study: After less than 11 days of antigen culture, PBMC TCR beta CDR3s were sequenced. Shared crossreactive spike epitopes were mapped to their HLA restriction.

For around ten days, 85,000 to 100,000 sorted CD4+ cells grew with T cell-depleted PBMCs and CEF. About this clone: Its antigen is unidentified.

Broader study findings: Each donor contributed either pre-pandemic or post-infection samples, not both.

Sequencing was performed with immunoSEQ multiplex PCR; in TCRdb, only in-frame clones are kept and a portion is missing. Of tens of thousands of clones in the sample, over 75% were seen once. The CDR3 consists of 14 residues. The J segment lost 3 bases and the V segment lost 4 bases, leaving 4 bases of the junction unmatched. Germline CDR1 LGHDT, CDR2 YNNKEL (reference sequence). Sequencing was performed on naive CD4+ T cells from PBMCs, cultured in vitro. The sample's subset: naive CD4+ T cells isolated by negative enrichment. This TCR derives from an adult with COVID-19. The chain couples TRBV3-1 (or the pseudogene TRBV3-2) to TRBJ2-5, with 8 nucleotides matching TRBD2. The CDR3 DNA is TGTGCCAGCAGCCTTCTGGGACTAGAAGAGACCCAGTACTTC. As protein: CASSLLGLEETQYF.